Listed below are T cell receptor beta chains from one sample, sequenced in a study of T cell clones after liver transplantation. Repertoires were generated with immunoSEQ multiplex PCR, while TCRdb's copy carries only in-frame clones and drops some. The sample records more than 70,000 clones, over 65% being singletons. This sample comprised CD4+ T cells from blood, obtained at the 22-month timepoint. The receptors were gathered from a human patient who received a liver transplant. Among the T cells, some may be from the graft donor. Each CDR3 is given with its conserved first and last residue.

V: TRBV6-1
J: TRBJ1-1
CDR3: CASNDRGSSNTEAFF

V: TRBV7-9
J: TRBJ2-5
CDR3: CASRRVTGDQETQYF

V: TRBV10-3
J: TRBJ2-2
CDR3: CAISEGTGELFF

V: TRBV2
J: TRBJ2-5
CDR3: CASGPIAGGAETQYF

V: TRBV7-3
J: TRBJ2-5
CDR3: CASSLMGQGGETQYF

V: TRBV27
J: TRBJ2-2
CDR3: CASSLPSMGSTNTGELFF

V: TRBV5-1
J: TRBJ2-7
CDR3: CASSLLTISYEQYF

V: TRBV7-9
J: TRBJ2-2
CDR3: CASSLHGRETGELFF

V: TRBV2
J: TRBJ2-6
CDR3: CASSFPGANVLTF

V: TRBV14
J: TRBJ2-7
CDR3: CASSHLQGIGSYEQYF

V: TRBV4-2
J: TRBJ1-1
CDR3: CASSQVGTEAFF

V: TRBV7-2
J: TRBJ1-4
CDR3: CASSSKLGEKLFF

V: TRBV19
J: TRBJ2-4
CDR3: CASSILTEKNIQYF

V: TRBV6-5
J: TRBJ2-5
CDR3: CASTPPGQETQYF

V: TRBV4-3
J: TRBJ2-3
CDR3: CASSQFSLDTQYF

V: TRBV27
J: TRBJ2-2
CDR3: CASSSRGRNTGELFF

V: TRBV10-3
J: TRBJ1-5
CDR3: CAISESNNQPQHF

V: TRBV6-1
J: TRBJ1-5
CDR3: CASSDYRGGYSNQPQHF

V: TRBV4-3
J: TRBJ2-1
CDR3: CASSQGTPHNEQFF

V: TRBV7-6
J: TRBJ2-5
CDR3: CASGPTSYPLGTQYF

V: TRBV11-2
J: TRBJ2-4
CDR3: CASSRGTGLNIQYF

V: TRBV28
J: TRBJ2-7
CDR3: CASIPQAGNEQYF

V: TRBV18
J: TRBJ1-6
CDR3: CASSLLGQDTNSPLHF

V: TRBV18
J: TRBJ2-7
CDR3: CASSDLQIAGEQYF

V: TRBV5-1
J: TRBJ1-6
CDR3: CASSRGAGVDLSPLHF

V: TRBV9
J: TRBJ1-4
CDR3: CASSVGWGEKLFF

V: TRBV7-3
J: TRBJ2-3
CDR3: CASSLRSGSDTQYF

V: TRBV19
J: TRBJ1-1
CDR3: CASSIAGGGNTEAFF

V: TRBV5-1
J: TRBJ2-3
CDR3: CASSLSTASTDTQYF

V: TRBV6-5
J: TRBJ2-3
CDR3: CASTSRDTQYF

V: TRBV4-2
J: TRBJ2-5
CDR3: CASSPSDRGTQETQYF

V: TRBV6-5
J: TRBJ1-2
CDR3: CASSTGVRGYTF

V: TRBV19
J: TRBJ1-4
CDR3: CASSRGTAELGGEKLFF

V: TRBV14
J: TRBJ2-6
CDR3: CASSQRGLHSGANVLTF